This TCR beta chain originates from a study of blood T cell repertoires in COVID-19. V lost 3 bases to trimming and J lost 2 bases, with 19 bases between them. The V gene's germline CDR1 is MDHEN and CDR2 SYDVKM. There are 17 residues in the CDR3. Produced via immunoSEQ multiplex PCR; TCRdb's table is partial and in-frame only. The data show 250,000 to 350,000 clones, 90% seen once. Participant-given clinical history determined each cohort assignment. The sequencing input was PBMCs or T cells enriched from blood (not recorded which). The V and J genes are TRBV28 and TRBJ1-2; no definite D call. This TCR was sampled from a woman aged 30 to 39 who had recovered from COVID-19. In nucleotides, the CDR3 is TGTGCCAGCAGTTTCTTTGCGGGCAGGAGCGAGAACTATGGCTACACCTTC. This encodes CASSFFAGRSENYGYTF.